Here is one TCR beta chain with its context. Its target is unknown. These data originate in a study of cytomegalovirus exposure and HLA in healthy donors. Study results and caveats: There were a few CMV-associated chains whose specificity for CMV antigens was confirmed in vitro.

Germline loops: CDR1 MNHEY, CDR2 SVGAGI. The CDR3 loop spans 15 amino acids. V lost 0 bases and J 1 base, leaving 9 bases between the germline ends. Profiled with immunoSEQ multiplex PCR; TCRdb holds only in-frame clones, not every one. The data contain roughly 310,000 clones, approximately 85% of them seen just once; the ten biggest clones take up around 1%. Sequenced input: PBMCs. The rearrangement uses TRBV6-5 and TRBJ1-2; no clear D. The origin of this receptor is a man under 40 in good health and CMV-seronegative. CDR3 residues: CASSYSNRVNYGYTF. CDR3 bases: TGTGCCAGCAGTTACTCGAACCGGGTTAACTATGGCTACACCTTC.